This T cell receptor (beta chain) was obtained from a study of blood T cell repertoires in COVID-19. Study-level information: The origin of the acute and convalescent COVID-19 samples was the United States, Italy and Spain. Sources were T cells, B-cell-depleted T cells, or PBMCs; the material itself was cDNA or gDNA.

Trimming pared 5 bases from V and 0 bases from J, leaving 11 bases between. The V gene's germline CDR1 is KGHSH and CDR2 LQKENI. The CDR3 contains 15 residues. How the authors handled the data: It was from reference gene primer amplification that nucleated cell counts were estimated. This table comes from immunoSEQ multiplex PCR, and its TCRdb copy is limited to in-frame clones, with some not included. V and J calls and clone size are as listed in that table; D and trimming were resolved from the DNA. The profile shows 56,000 or so clones, 65% to 85% of them singletons. Sequencing input: peripheral blood. The chain joins TRBV18 to TRBJ2-1; D perhaps matches TRBD1 (5 bases). This receptor was identified in a woman in her 70s with acute or convalescent COVID-19. The CDR3 spells CASSTRQTSYNEQFF. In DNA form, the CDR3 reads TGTGCCAGCTCAACACGACAGACCTCCTACAATGAGCAGTTCTTC.